Following are 17 T cell receptor beta chains from one sample sequenced in a study of CD8 T cells in ankylosing spondylitis. Each CDR3 protein is one row after TCRdb ran MiXCR on the 5' RACE reads. The sample holds around 220,000 distinct CDR3 sequences, about 11% seen once. Sequencing used blood, either unsorted or a sorted T cell fraction (not recorded which). Receptors were obtained from a male donor with ankylosing spondylitis or in good health (not recorded which).

The chain links TRBV20-1 to TRBJ1-5; D ambiguous. Germline V CDR1 and CDR2: DFQATT, SNEGSKA (reference sequence). The CDR3 covers 14 residues. Trimming removed 3 bases at V and 4 bases at J, with 13 bases between. CDR3: CSAREAQSNQPQHF. As DNA, the CDR3 is TGCAGTGCTAGGGAGGCTCAGTCGAATCAGCCCCAGCATTTT.

The genes are TRBV6-1 and TRBJ2-3; TRBD2 agrees at 9 bases. J lost 4 bases, V lost 6 bases, and 8 bases had no gene match. The germline V gene encodes CDR1 MNHNS and CDR2 SASEGT. The CDR3 runs 15 residues. Written as DNA, the CDR3 is TGTGCCAGCAGGGGGAGCGGGGGGCGTGCAGATACGCAGTATTTT. Translation gives CASRGSGGRADTQYF.

The V call is TRBV4-2, the J call TRBJ2-5; no reliable D call. The CDR3 extends over 14 amino acids. Germline values: CDR1 LGHNA, CDR2 YNFKEQ. V lost 0 bases and J 5 bases, leaving 10 bases between the germline ends. Here the CDR3 reads CASSQELQPETQYF. The CDR3 coding sequence is TGTGCCAGCAGCCAAGAGCTACAGCCCGAGACCCAGTACTTC.

Many counts were recorded for this clonotype. V usage is TRBV7-9 and J usage is TRBJ2-5, with D possibly being TRBD1 (7 bases). The CDR3 length is 15 residues. The V end was cut by 1 base, the J end by 3 bases, with 12 bases between. Per germline, CDR1 SEHNR and CDR2 FQNEAQ (reference sequence). The CDR3 spells CASSLGAGGKETQYF. In DNA form, the CDR3 reads TGTGCCAGCAGCTTAGGCGCAGGGGGGAAAGAGACCCAGTACTTC.

This clonotype was seen repeatedly, ten times or more. The V and J genes are TRBV3-1 and TRBJ1-6; possible D gene TRBD1, 6 bases. The V gene lost 2 bases and the J gene lost 9 bases, with 14 bases spanning the gap. In germline, CDR1 is LGHDT, CDR2 YNNKEL (reference sequence). There are 15 residues in the CDR3. The CDR3 spells CASSQTGSEGSPLHF. For the CDR3, the DNA is TGTGCCAGCAGCCAAACAGGGTCTGAAGGTTCACCCCTCCACTTT.

There are many counts of this clonotype. The chain carries TRBV10-3 and TRBJ1-4; D remains ambiguous. Trimming took off 2 bases at V and 1 base at J, with 8 bases between the two ends. Per germline, CDR1 ENHRY and CDR2 SYGVKD. The CDR3 covers 15 residues. The DNA of the CDR3 is TGTGCCATCAGTGAGCAGACGGTAACTAATGAAAAACTGTTTTTT. Amino acids: CAISEQTVTNEKLFF.

This clonotype has ten or more counts. The chain has TRBV5-1 and TRBJ2-7; possible D gene TRBD1, 6 bases. V was trimmed by 0 bases and J by 4 bases, leaving 11 bases between them. This CDR3 has 14 residues. The germline V gene has CDR1 SGHRS and CDR2 YFSETQ. Here the CDR3 reads CASSLGGQNYEQYF. The CDR3, as DNA: TGCGCCAGCAGCTTGGGAGGACAGAATTACGAGCAGTACTTC. The entire variable domain, with the rest obtained from reference TRBV5-1 and TRBJ2-7, is as follows: KAGVTQTPRYLIKTRGQQVTLSCSPISGHRSVSWYQQTPGQGLQFLFEYFSETQRNKGNFPGRFSGRQFSNSRSEMNVSTLELGDSALYLCASSLGGQNYEQYFGPGTRLTVT.

This clonotype was counted a few times. The chain uses TRBV11-2 and TRBJ1-1; D gene unclear. The CDR3 totals 13 residues. In germline, CDR1 is SGHAT, CDR2 FQNNGV. V lost 4 bases, J lost 7 bases, and 13 bases lay in between. DNA of the CDR3: TGTGCCAGCAGCTCCTCAAGGGCCGGTGAAGCTTTCTTT. Amino acid sequence: CASSSSRAGEAFF.

The chain is built from TRBV29-1 and TRBJ2-3, with 8 bases aligning to TRBD2. Germline CDR1 reads SQVTM; CDR2 reads ANQGSEA. V lost 6 bases and J lost 4; bases outside the gene matches: 12. The CDR3 covers 15 residues. The CDR3 sequence: CSVVLAGGSADTQYF. The CDR3 DNA follows: TGCAGCGTCGTCCTAGCGGGCGGGTCGGCAGATACGCAGTATTTT.

This clonotype appeared many times. The V gene is TRBV12-3 or TRBV12-4, the J gene TRBJ2-2; no reliable D call. The CDR3 totals 13 residues. The V end lost 5 bases, the J end lost 5 bases, and 9 bases lay between the germline ends. The CDR3 is CASSGIITGELFF. For the CDR3, the DNA is TGTGCCAGCAGTGGGATTATTACCGGGGAGCTGTTTTTT.

This clonotype was detected ten times or more. The chain links TRBV11-2 to TRBJ2-7, with TRBD2 matching 11 bases. The CDR3 spans 18 residues. Trimming at V came to 4 bases and at J to 2 bases, leaving 13 bases not matched to a gene. CDR1 is SGHAT and CDR2 is FQNNGV in the germline V gene. CDR3 in DNA: TGTGCCAGCAGCTCCACCGGATCATCTAGCGGGGGGACCTACGAGCAGTACTTC. Protein product: CASSSTGSSSGGTYEQYF.

This clonotype appeared many times. The chain carries TRBV3-1 and TRBJ1-4; no definite D call. There are 18 residues in the CDR3. Germline V gene data show CDR1 as LGHDT and CDR2 as YNNKEL (reference sequence). V was shortened by 1 base and J by 4 bases, with 19 bases between the two germline ends. CDR3 residues: CASSQGPSLQTNNEKLFF. For the CDR3, the DNA is TGTGCCAGCAGCCAAGGGCCCTCGTTACAGACAAATAATGAAAAACTGTTTTTT.

There are a few counts of this clonotype. The V and J genes are TRBV20-1 and TRBJ2-3; weak D call: TRBD1 (6 bases). This CDR3 is 14 amino acids long. CDR1 is DFQATT and CDR2 is SNEGSKA in the germline V gene (reference sequence). V was shortened by 6 bases and J by 6 bases, with 19 bases between the two germline ends. CDR3 DNA: TGCAGTGCCACAATTACAGGGCCGTGGGATACGCAGTATTTT. Its protein product is CSATITGPWDTQYF.

The chain links TRBV20-1 to TRBJ2-3, with D perhaps matching TRBD1 (6 bases). The CDR3 runs to 17 residues. Deletions cut 3 bases from V and 5 bases from J, with 24 bases between. CDR1 DFQATT and CDR2 SNEGSKA come from the germline V gene (reference sequence). CDR3 nucleotides: TGCAGTGCTAGCCCGGAAATGGGGGCCGGGCGAGGAGATACGCAGTATTTT. Encoded protein: CSASPEMGAGRGDTQYF.

The gene calls are TRBV29-1 and TRBJ2-7, with D hard to call. This CDR3 spans 13 amino acids. V shed 7 bases and J shed 1 base, with 14 bases lying between them. Per the germline V gene, CDR1 is SQVTM and CDR2 is ANQGSEA. CDR3 bases: TGCAGCGGATCCCACGACACTTCCTACGAGCAGTACTTC. Its protein product is CSGSHDTSYEQYF.

This clonotype was recorded many times. V is TRBV20-1 and J is TRBJ2-5; 8 positions match TRBD1. The CDR3 loop spans 15 amino acids. Germline V gene lookup returns CDR1 DFQATT and CDR2 SNEGSKA (reference sequence). The V and J ends lost 0 bases and 4 bases, in that order; junction bases with no gene match: 7. The CDR3: CSARDPTGGIETQYF. The CDR3 bases are TGCAGTGCTAGAGATCCAACAGGGGGAATAGAGACCCAGTACTTC.

This clonotype was counted at least ten times. This sequence joins TRBV7-9 and TRBJ2-7, with D perhaps TRBD1 or TRBD2 (5 bases each). CDR1 and CDR2 from the germline V gene are SEHNR and FQNEAQ (reference sequence). The CDR3 runs to 16 residues. The V end lost 4 bases, the J end lost 1 base, and 17 bases lay between the germline ends. The CDR3 nucleotides read TGTGCCAGCAGCTCTAGTCTCCGGGACGGGTCCTACGAGCAGTACTTC. It is translated as CASSSSLRDGSYEQYF.